What follows are 22 T cell receptor beta chains derived from one specimen sequenced in a study of cytomegalovirus exposure and HLA in healthy donors. The PCR employed 60 Vbeta primers together with 13 Jbeta primers. Produced via immunoSEQ multiplex PCR; TCRdb's table is partial and in-frame only. The sample yields roughly 140,000 clones, around 65% seen once. Source material: PBMCs. The receptor set was obtained from a woman between 25 and 40 years old in good health and CMV-seropositive.

V usage is TRBV25-1 and J usage is TRBJ2-1; no reliable D call. With 8 bases removed from V and 12 bases from J, the gap between germline ends came to 5 bases. The CDR3 has 8 amino acids. In germline, CDR1 is MGHDK, CDR2 SYGVNS. CDR3 bases: TGTGCCAGCCCCGGGCAGTTCTTC. It is translated as CASPGQFF.

This sequence joins TRBV5-1 and TRBJ1-6; D may be TRBD1 (6 bases). Trimming left V 4 bases short and J 8 bases short, with 19 bases between. Germline assignment: CDR1 SGHRS and CDR2 YFSETQ. The CDR3 totals 16 residues. The CDR3 protein is CASSIRDTAVDSPLHF. CDR3 coding DNA: TGCGCCAGCAGCATTCGGGACACGGCTGTGGATTCACCCCTCCACTTT.

This sequence joins TRBV9 and TRBJ1-2; 10 nucleotides agree with TRBD1. From germline, CDR1 is SGDLS and CDR2 YYNGEE. V lost 0 bases and J lost 4; bases outside the gene matches: 9. The CDR3 spans 17 residues. The CDR3 protein is CASSVGGTGVFSYGYTF. CDR3 coding DNA: TGTGCCAGCAGCGTAGGAGGGACAGGGGTTTTTAGCTATGGCTACACCTTC.

The chain employs TRBV9 and TRBJ2-7; 7 bases are shared with TRBD1. V was clipped by 0 bases and J by 3 bases; unmatched bases: 3. Looked up from germline, CDR1 is SGDLS and CDR2 is YYNGEE. The CDR3 is 14 amino acids. Written as DNA, the CDR3 is TGTGCCAGCAGCGTAGGCCAGGGGGACTACGAGCAGTACTTC. Protein product: CASSVGQGDYEQYF.

The rearrangement joins TRBV5-5 to TRBJ1-1; D may be TRBD1 (6 bases). The CDR3 consists of 16 residues. From germline, CDR1 is SGHKS and CDR2 YYEKEE (reference sequence). The V end was cut by 4 bases, the J end by 0 bases, with 16 bases between. The CDR3 sequence is CASSTIGTPLNTEAFF. CDR3 nucleotides: TGTGCCAGCAGCACTATTGGGACACCCTTGAACACTGAAGCTTTCTTT.

This clone turned up a few times. The chain recombines TRBV6-1 with TRBJ2-1; the match to TRBD1 covers 7 bases. Trimming removed 5 bases from V and 1 base from J; junction bases left unmatched: 5. Germline V gene sequence: CDR1 MNHNS, CDR2 SASEGT. This CDR3 is 15 amino acids long. The CDR3 reads CASSPPGQSYNEQFF. CDR3 nucleotide sequence: TGTGCCAGCAGTCCCCCGGGACAGTCCTACAATGAGCAGTTCTTC.

The rearrangement links TRBV5-1 to TRBJ1-1, with D possibly being TRBD1 (6 bases). The CDR3 runs to 16 residues. Trimming removed 2 bases from V and 3 bases from J, with 17 bases in between. Germline CDR1 SGHRS, CDR2 YFSETQ. The CDR3 region is CASSLGGGAGDTEAFF. The DNA for the CDR3 is TGCGCCAGCAGCTTAGGGGGTGGGGCCGGAGACACTGAAGCTTTCTTT.

This rearrangement joins TRBV6-1 to TRBJ1-2, with TRBD1 identical over 7 bases. CDR1 MNHNS and CDR2 SASEGT come from the germline V gene. J gave up 0 bases and V 4 bases, and 5 bases lay outside the gene matches. The CDR3 sequence is 15 residues long. CDR3 DNA: TGTGCCAGCAGTGGACAGGGAAGCACTAACTATGGCTACACCTTC. It is translated as CASSGQGSTNYGYTF.

The V gene is TRBV11-3, the J gene TRBJ2-5; 7 nucleotides match TRBD2. With 2 bases clipped from V and 4 bases from J, the junction kept 1 base outside the gene matches. Per germline, CDR1 SGHNT and CDR2 YENEEA. CDR3 size: 13 residues. The CDR3 DNA follows: TGTGCCAGCAGCTTATCGGGAGGAGAGACCCAGTACTTC. It specifies CASSLSGGETQYF.

The chain links TRBV5-1 to TRBJ2-1, with D tentatively TRBD1 (6 bases). CDR1 and CDR2 from the germline V gene are SGHRS and YFSETQ. There are 14 residues in the CDR3. The V and J ends lost 0 bases and 8 bases respectively, with 12 bases between them. The CDR3 nucleotides read TGCGCCAGCAGCTTGGGACAGGCGGTTGATGAGCAGTTCTTC. Its protein product is CASSLGQAVDEQFF. The full variable domain, rest sourced from reference TRBV5-1 and TRBJ2-1, is KAGVTQTPRYLIKTRGQQVTLSCSPISGHRSVSWYQQTPGQGLQFLFEYFSETQRNKGNFPGRFSGRQFSNSRSEMNVSTLELGDSALYLCASSLGQAVDEQFFGPGTRLTVL.

V is TRBV7-9 and J is TRBJ1-4; 9 nucleotides agree with TRBD1. Trimming took 4 bases from V and 6 from J; bases not matched to a gene: 12. The CDR3 sequence is 17 residues long. Germline-derived CDR1 and CDR2 are SEHNR and FQNEAQ (reference sequence). CDR3 in amino acids: CASSSKVHRGPHEKLFF. In DNA, the CDR3 is TGTGCCAGCAGCTCTAAGGTCCACAGGGGGCCCCATGAAAAACTGTTTTTT.

The gene calls are TRBV10-3 and TRBJ2-5, with 9 nucleotides matching TRBD1. V was pared by 6 bases and J by 4 bases, with 6 bases of the junction left unmatched. The CDR3 has 14 residues. CDR1 is ENHRY and CDR2 is SYGVKD in the germline V gene. CDR3: CAIRGTGQGETQYF. CDR3 coding DNA: TGTGCCATCAGGGGGACGGGACAGGGAGAGACCCAGTACTTC.

This clone has a handful of counts. The V call is TRBV4-1, the J call TRBJ1-2; possible D gene TRBD1, 5 bases. Germline V gene lookup returns CDR1 MGHRA and CDR2 YSYEKL. The CDR3 runs to 14 residues. The V gene lost 0 bases and the J gene lost 8 bases, with 13 bases spanning the gap. The chain's CDR3 is CASSQDRGLGGYTF. The CDR3 DNA sequence: TGCGCCAGCAGCCAAGATAGGGGCTTAGGGGGCTACACCTTC.

The V call is TRBV2, the J call TRBJ1-6, with no clear D. Germline lookup yields CDR1 SNHLY and CDR2 FYNNEI. The CDR3 extends over 18 amino acids. V was trimmed by 2 bases and J by 3 bases, leaving 17 bases between them. Here the CDR3 reads CASSELSPRQVYNSPLHF. The CDR3 DNA reads as TGTGCCAGCAGTGAACTATCCCCTCGGCAGGTCTATAATTCACCCCTCCACTTT.

V and J are TRBV6-6 and TRBJ2-3; the match to TRBD1 covers 8 bases. Trimming removed 4 bases from V and 7 bases from J; junction bases left unmatched: 10. The CDR3 contains 15 residues. CDR1 and CDR2 (germline): MNHNY, SVGAGI (reference sequence). The CDR3 reads CASSLGGQGANTQYF. The CDR3, as DNA: TGTGCCAGCAGTTTGGGAGGACAGGGCGCAAATACGCAGTATTTT.

This chain joins TRBV10-3 and TRBJ2-1; D is possibly TRBD1 (5 bases). The CDR3 runs to 13 residues. CDR1 is ENHRY, CDR2 SYGVKD, per germline. The V gene lost 7 bases and the J gene lost 0 bases, with 7 bases spanning the gap. CDR3 protein: CAITDSSYNEQFF. In nucleotides, the CDR3 is TGTGCCATCACCGACAGCTCCTACAATGAGCAGTTCTTC.

The chain couples TRBV7-3 to TRBJ1-4, with 10 nucleotides matching TRBD1. J gave up 8 bases and V 5 bases, and 8 bases lay outside the gene matches. This CDR3 comprises 15 residues. Germline V gene data show CDR1 as SGHTA and CDR2 as FQGTGA. The CDR3 is CASSPTGGQAEKLFF. The CDR3 DNA reads as TGTGCCAGCAGCCCGACAGGGGGCCAGGCGGAAAAACTGTTTTTT.

V is TRBV5-4 and J is TRBJ1-5; D ambiguous. The CDR3 totals 15 residues. CDR1 SGHNT and CDR2 YYREEE come from the germline V gene (reference sequence). Trimming took 4 bases from V and 6 from J, leaving 17 bases between them. The CDR3 sequence is CASSTGVDRSQPQHF. The CDR3, as DNA: TGTGCCAGCAGCACCGGGGTGGACCGAAGTCAGCCCCAGCATTTT.

This clone was picked up one time. The rearrangement links TRBV6-1 to TRBJ1-4; tentative D call: TRBD1 (6 bases). The CDR3 is 13 amino acids. The V and J ends lost 0 bases and 14 bases respectively, with 13 bases between them. Germline values: CDR1 MNHNS, CDR2 SASEGT. Here the CDR3 reads CASSEALDSPLFF. The CDR3 coding sequence is TGTGCCAGCAGTGAAGCCTTGGACAGTCCGCTGTTTTTT.

The CDR3 DNA is TGCGCCAGCCGAATTATGCAGGGACAGAACACCTACGAGCAGTACTTC. This sequence encodes CASRIMQGQNTYEQYF. J is TRBJ2-7 and V is TRBV4-1, with 7 bases matching TRBD1. The CDR3 has 16 amino acids. V lost 8 bases, J lost 2 bases, and 15 bases stayed unmatched. CDR1 and CDR2 (germline): MGHRA, YSYEKL.

This clone was detected only a few times. The J gene is TRBJ1-1, the V gene TRBV19, with 8 bases that match TRBD1. Losses at the gene ends were 3 bases for V and 1 base for J; bases not matched to a gene: 13. This CDR3 comprises 18 residues. Germline-derived CDR1 and CDR2 are LNHDA and SQIVND (reference sequence). The CDR3 region is CASSIRTGGFATNTEAFF. For the CDR3, the DNA is TGTGCCAGTAGTATTCGCACAGGGGGATTCGCTACGAACACTGAAGCTTTCTTT.

This sequence joins TRBV19 and TRBJ2-7; D is unresolved. Germline V gene data show CDR1 as LNHDA and CDR2 as SQIVND (reference sequence). V dropped 1 base and J dropped 5 bases, with 9 bases sitting between them. This CDR3 is 13 amino acids long. In DNA form, the CDR3 reads TGTGCCAGTAGTATAGCAACGTACAACGAGCAGTACTTC. Translated, it gives CASSIATYNEQYF.